This TCR beta chain is from a study of cytomegalovirus exposure and HLA in healthy donors. Study overall: Sequencing of about 179 million T cells in an earlier analysis found around 100 million unique TCR beta sequences. The Caucasian-associated ancestry cluster contained 81% of the approximately 390 genotyped donors.

For this clone: Its antigen is not known.

Study-wide points: Associated with cytomegalovirus, according to the listing, were 150 to 200 TCR beta chains. Later on, a genetic analysis was performed. It linked a missense variant in DCLRE1C with V- and J-gene trimming of TCR beta.

With 60 Vbeta and 13 Jbeta primers, the PCR was carried out. Some clones are missing from TCRdb's copy, which holds only in-frame ones; the method was immunoSEQ multiplex PCR. The table shows 100,000 or so clones, with 70% to 85% occurring only once. Per germline, CDR1 SQVTM and CDR2 ANQGSEA. The V and J ends lost 4 bases and 2 bases, in that order; junction bases with no gene match: 1. This CDR3 is 12 amino acids long. The rearrangement joins TRBV29-1 to TRBJ1-2, with 7 positions matching TRBD1. Sequencing was carried out using PBMCs. This sequence was found in a man aged 18 to 35 in good health and CMV-seronegative. The CDR3 sequence is CSVADRNYGYTF. In DNA, the CDR3 is TGCAGCGTTGCGGACAGGAACTATGGCTACACCTTC.